Sequencing of this T cell receptor (beta chain) was carried out in a study of shared clonotypes between healthy human individuals. As defined, naive CD8 cells were CD45RO-negative and positively selected for CCR7, with terminally differentiated effector memory CD45RA+ cells excluded. Concerning this clone itself: Its antigen is undetermined.

Clones were sequenced by immunoSEQ multiplex PCR, and TCRdb holds only the in-frame ones, with some missing. The profile shows about 1,800,000 clones, just under 95% of them singletons. CDR1 MNHEY and CDR2 SMNVEV come from the germline V gene (reference sequence). Trimming cost V 4 bases and J 3 bases; bases outside gene matches: 9. The CDR3 is 16 residues long. Study-wide results and caveats: When compared with the clonotypes that were shared by all four sorted-subset donors, the non-shared clonotypes turned out to have lower generation probabilities. Naive subsets typically showed greater estimated richness than memory subsets.

This receptor was taken from a man younger than 35 in good health. The V and J genes are TRBV27 and TRBJ2-7; 10 bases are shared with TRBD2. The sample comprised naive CD8+ T cells sorted from blood. CDR3 DNA: TGTGCCAGCAGTTCCGGGTTAGCGGGGGGAGTCTACGAGCAGTACTTC. Protein: CASSSGLAGGVYEQYF.